This TCR beta chain is from a study of blood T cells in healthy people across ages. Per the germline V gene, CDR1 is SGHAT and CDR2 is FQDESV (reference sequence). The length of the CDR3 is 14 residues. J gave up 3 bases and V 3 bases, and 5 bases lay outside the gene matches. Then a second PCR, running roughly 7 to 11 cycles, was carried out with a sample-barcoded 5' primer and a J-beta primer mix. In TCRdb, the 5' RACE reads were re-called with MiXCR into one record per CDR3 protein. The sample holds about 570,000 distinct CDR3 sequences; 27% are singletons and the top ten take 18%. V is TRBV11-1 and J is TRBJ2-7; 7 bases fit TRBD1. The TCR originated in a woman in her seventies in good health. Sequencing input: blood. CDR3 in DNA: TGTGCCAGCAGCTTCCGGGACAGAGACTACGAGCAGTACTTC. Translating gives CASSFRDRDYEQYF.